Below, one TCR beta chain is given with its context. In building TCR beta libraries, iRepertoire HTBI primers were used together with Arm-PCR of CDR3 regions. A single record per CDR3 protein comes from TCRdb applying MiXCR to the multiplex PCR reads. This sample has hundreds of thousands of distinct CDR3 sequences, with about 15% found just once. This sample was included in a study of regulatory T cells in long-lasting Graves disease. The CDR3 has 16 residues. CDR1 is MNHEY and CDR2 is SMNVEV in the germline V gene (reference sequence). Between the trimmed V and J ends, which lost 5 bases and 2 bases, there was a span of 19 bases. Specified time point: newly diagnosed GD, antithyroid drugs for less than 3 months. PBMC-derived RNA was used for the TCR library. Diagnoses of Graves' disease were made by American Thyroid Association guidelines. These data were also filed under a second study, of T cells in Graves' hyperthyroidism and ophthalmopathy. Per that paper: Diagnosing involved the use of clinical symptoms, serum thyroxine and TRAb, thyroid ultrasound and orbital computed tomography. First-round RT-PCR of the TCR CDR3 relied on the HTBI primer set. Ophthalmopathy was identified by the model a median approximately six months ahead of onset.

The sample here was peripheral blood mononuclear cells (PBMCs), taken at new diagnosis, from a patient treated with antithyroid drugs. The rearrangement links TRBV27 to TRBJ2-7; D might be TRBD1 (6 bases). The receptor's source is a man between 18 and 29 years old with Graves disease. The CDR3 reads CASSPGENRVPYEQYF. As DNA, the CDR3 is TGTGCCAGCAGTCCAGGGGAGAACAGGGTACCCTACGAGCAGTACTTC.